Listed below are T cell receptor beta chains from one sample, sequenced in a study of OX40 agonist ivuxolimab in advanced cancers. The assay was immunoSEQ multiplex PCR, and TCRdb's table has in-frame clones only and misses some. The table lists roughly 79,000 clones, around 92% of them singletons, with about 0.54% in the top ten. Material: CD4+ or CD8+ T cells sorted from blood, obtained in a trial of the OX40 agonist ivuxolimab. All receptors derive from an adult with an advanced solid tumor such as melanoma, head and neck, liver or kidney cancer. CDR3s include the opening cysteine and the closing phenylalanine or tryptophan. D genes are given only for firm matches. Clone size is stated in some rows and not others, as once, few, many or a class when expanded.

14	TRBV6-5	TRBJ2-5	TRBD1	.	CASSRGQFRETQYF	TGTGCCAGCAGTAGGGGGCAGTTCCGTGAGACCCAGTACTTC
14	TRBV19	TRBJ1-2	TRBD1	.	CASRTLTGSDGYTF	TGTGCCAGCCGTACCTTGACAGGGAGCGATGGCTACACCTTC
15	TRBV5-1	TRBJ2-1	TRBD1	.	CASSSGQGSYNEQFF	TGCGCCAGCAGCTCGGGACAGGGGAGCTACAATGAGCAGTTCTTC
16	TRBV7-2	TRBJ2-5	TRBD2	.	CASSVTSGRGRETQYF	TGTGCCAGCAGCGTCACTAGCGGGAGGGGTCGGGAGACCCAGTACTTC
11	TRBV9	TRBJ1-3	.	.	CASSRGNTIYF	TGTGCCAGCAGCAGAGGAAACACCATATATTTT
19	TRBV30	TRBJ2-7	TRBD2	.	CAWSPMGSPSGHRGHEQYF	TGTGCCTGGAGTCCGATGGGGAGCCCTAGCGGGCATAGGGGCCACGAGCAGTACTTC
13	TRBV7-3	TRBJ1-3	TRBD1	.	CASSLTQGNTIYF	TGTGCCAGCAGCTTAACACAGGGGAACACCATATATTTT
11	TRBV7-6	TRBJ2-1	.	.	CASSFVSEQFF	TGTGCCAGCAGCTTTGTCAGTGAGCAGTTCTTC
12	TRBV11-2	TRBJ2-7	.	.	CASSLVMGEQYF	TGTGCCAGCAGCTTAGTGATGGGGGAGCAGTACTTC
17	TRBV14	TRBJ2-1	TRBD2	few	CASSLVREAGWYDEQFF	TGTGCCAGCAGCCTAGTGCGTGAAGCGGGATGGTACGATGAGCAGTTCTTC
15	TRBV30	TRBJ1-6	.	.	CAWSVNGVRNSPLHF	TGTGCCTGGAGTGTAAATGGGGTGAGGAATTCACCCCTCCACTTT
14	TRBV27	TRBJ2-7	.	once	CASSSPTASYEQYF	TGTGCCAGCAGTTCCCCGACAGCCTCCTACGAGCAGTACTTC
14	TRBV7-2	TRBJ2-7	.	.	CASSLGGSGYEQYF	TGTGCCAGCAGCTTAGGGGGTAGCGGCTACGAGCAGTACTTC
11	TRBV2	TRBJ2-7	.	.	CASSEEYEQYF	TGTGCCAGCAGTGAAGAGTACGAGCAGTACTTC
20	TRBV28	TRBJ1-3	TRBD1	.	CASSLHRDREPSSSGNTIYF	TGTGCCAGCAGTTTACACCGGGACAGAGAGCCTTCGAGCTCTGGAAACACCATATATTTT
17	TRBV15	TRBJ2-5	TRBD1	.	CATSRGRTGSFDETQYF	TGTGCCACCAGCAGGGGAAGGACAGGGAGTTTCGACGAGACCCAGTACTTC
14	TRBV2	TRBJ1-2	TRBD1	.	CASSNQGAPRGYTF	TGTGCCAGCAGTAACCAGGGGGCCCCTAGGGGCTACACCTTC
15	TRBV10-3	TRBJ2-5	TRBD2	.	CAISGIAGGSETQYF	TGTGCCATCAGTGGAATAGCGGGAGGATCAGAGACCCAGTACTTC
11	TRBV19	TRBJ2-1	.	.	CASSPLDEQFF	TGTGCCAGTAGTCCCCTAGATGAGCAGTTCTTC
15	TRBV27	TRBJ2-7	.	.	CASSLSGTGAYEQYF	TGTGCCAGCAGTTTATCGGGGACCGGAGCCTACGAGCAGTACTTC
11	TRBV12-5	TRBJ1-5	.	.	CASGSHQPQHF	TGTGCTAGTGGTTCACATCAGCCCCAGCATTTT
14	TRBV5-1	TRBJ2-5	TRBD2	.	CASSAGLADETQYF	TGCGCCAGCAGCGCGGGACTAGCGGACGAGACCCAGTACTTC
16	TRBV7-3	TRBJ2-3	.	.	CASSLDSYYNTDTQYF	TGTGCCAGCAGCCTGGACTCATACTACAACACAGATACGCAGTATTTT
15	TRBV4-3	TRBJ2-5	TRBD2	.	CASSQVWAGGETQYF	TGCGCCAGCAGCCAAGTCTGGGCGGGAGGAGAGACCCAGTACTTC
14	TRBV5-1	TRBJ2-2	TRBD1	.	CASLRDRGIGELFF	TGCGCCAGCCTACGGGACAGGGGAATTGGGGAGCTGTTTTTT
12	TRBV7-9	TRBJ2-5	.	.	CASNLNAGLKYF	TGTGCCAGCAACCTAAATGCGGGGCTCAAGTACTTC
17	TRBV18	TRBJ1-4	TRBD1	once	CASSPLDDRVLMEKLFF	TGTGCCAGCTCACCACTAGACGACAGGGTGCTTATGGAAAAACTGTTTTTT
15	TRBV7-2	TRBJ1-2	.	.	CASSLETGGVYGYTF	TGTGCCAGCAGCTTGGAGACAGGAGGGGTCTATGGCTACACCTTC
18	TRBV16	TRBJ1-2	TRBD1	.	CASSHGRTGGAEFYGYTF	TGTGCCAGCAGCCATGGGAGGACAGGGGGTGCAGAATTCTATGGCTACACCTTC
13	TRBV7-2	TRBJ1-2	TRBD1	.	CASSRGQNYGYTF	TGTGCCAGCAGCCGGGGACAGAACTATGGCTACACCTTC
15	TRBV7-3	TRBJ2-6	TRBD2	.	CASSILAGGANVLTF	TGTGCCAGCAGCATACTAGCGGGCGGGGCCAACGTCCTGACTTTC
12	TRBV19	TRBJ1-2	TRBD1	once	CASSIQGGGYTF	TGTGCCAGTAGTATACAGGGGGGCGGCTACACCTTC
16	TRBV12-5	TRBJ2-7	.	.	CASGRTQQGNSYEQYF	TGTGCTAGTGGTCGGACTCAACAGGGAAACTCCTACGAGCAGTACTTC
15	TRBV7-9	TRBJ2-6	.	once	CASSFSSSGANVLTF	TGTGCCAGCAGCTTCTCCAGCTCTGGGGCCAACGTCCTGACTTTC
13	TRBV2	TRBJ2-1	.	.	CASILGSYNEQFF	TGTGCCAGCATCTTGGGCAGTTACAATGAGCAGTTCTTC
12	TRBV19	TRBJ2-3	.	.	CASSLTSDTQYF	TGTGCCAGTAGTCTAACCTCAGATACGCAGTATTTT
16	TRBV9	TRBJ2-7	.	.	CASSFGRGFSPYEQYF	TGTGCCAGCAGCTTCGGACGAGGGTTTTCCCCCTACGAGCAGTACTTC
15	TRBV29-1	TRBJ2-5	.	.	CSGHRSTRAGETQYF	TGCAGCGGACACCGGTCGACCAGGGCGGGAGAGACCCAGTACTTC
15	TRBV11-3	TRBJ2-2	TRBD2	.	CASSSLAANTGELFF	TGTGCCAGCAGCTCCCTAGCGGCGAACACCGGGGAGCTGTTTTTT
12	TRBV7-6	TRBJ2-1	.	.	CASSSFGDEQFF	TGTGCCAGCAGCTCTTTCGGGGATGAGCAGTTCTTC
13	TRBV19	TRBJ2-3	.	once	CASSPPLTDTQYF	TGTGCCAGTAGTCCGCCGCTCACAGATACGCAGTATTTT